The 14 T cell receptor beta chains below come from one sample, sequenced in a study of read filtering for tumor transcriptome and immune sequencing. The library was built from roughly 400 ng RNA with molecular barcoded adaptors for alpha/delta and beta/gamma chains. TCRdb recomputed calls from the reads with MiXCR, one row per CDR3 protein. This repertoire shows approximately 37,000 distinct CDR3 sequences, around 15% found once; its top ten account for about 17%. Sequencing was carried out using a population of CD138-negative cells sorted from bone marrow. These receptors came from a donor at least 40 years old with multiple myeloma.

As DNA, the CDR3 is TGCAGCGCCCTGGGGGCAAGCACCGGGGAGCTGTTTTTT. Translating it yields CSALGASTGELFF. V and J are TRBV29-1 and TRBJ2-2; possibly TRBD1 for D (6 bases). The CDR3 has 13 residues. The germline V and J ends were trimmed by 7 bases and 4 bases, with 13 bases remaining between them. The germline V gene encodes CDR1 SQVTM and CDR2 ANQGSEA.

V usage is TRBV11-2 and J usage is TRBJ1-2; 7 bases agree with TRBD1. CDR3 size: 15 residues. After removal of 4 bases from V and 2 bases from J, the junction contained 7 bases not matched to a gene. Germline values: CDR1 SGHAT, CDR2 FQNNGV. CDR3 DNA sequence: TGTGCCAGCAGCTCCAACATGGACAGGAACTATGGCTACACCTTC. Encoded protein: CASSSNMDRNYGYTF.

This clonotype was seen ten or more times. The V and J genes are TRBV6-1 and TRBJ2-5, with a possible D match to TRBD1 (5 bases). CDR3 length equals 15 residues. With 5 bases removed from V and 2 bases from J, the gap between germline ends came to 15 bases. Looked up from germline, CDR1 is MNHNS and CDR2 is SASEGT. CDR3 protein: CASSMQGWSQETQYF. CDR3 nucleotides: TGTGCCAGCAGTATGCAGGGATGGTCTCAAGAGACCCAGTACTTC.

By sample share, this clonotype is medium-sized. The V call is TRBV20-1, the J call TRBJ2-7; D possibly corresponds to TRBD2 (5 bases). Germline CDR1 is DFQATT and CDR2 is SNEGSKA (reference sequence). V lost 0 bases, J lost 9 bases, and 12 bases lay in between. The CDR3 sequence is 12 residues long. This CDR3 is CSARDEGSGQYF. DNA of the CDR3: TGCAGTGCTAGAGATGAGGGATCCGGGCAGTACTTC.

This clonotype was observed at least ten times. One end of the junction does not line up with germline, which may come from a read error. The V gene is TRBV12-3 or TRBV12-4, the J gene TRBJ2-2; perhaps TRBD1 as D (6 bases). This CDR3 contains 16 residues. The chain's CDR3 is CASSRDKHANTEELFF. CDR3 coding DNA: TGTGCCAGCAGTCGGGACAAGCACGCTAACACCGAGGAGCTGTTTTTT.

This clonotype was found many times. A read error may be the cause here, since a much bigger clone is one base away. The CDR3 nucleotides are TGTGCCAGCAGTTCTCCGGTTGGGGAGCCTTGGAACACCGGGGAGCTGTTTTTT. It is translated as CASSSPVGEPWNTGELFF. The V call is TRBV12-3 or TRBV12-4, the J call TRBJ2-2, with a tentative D call TRBD2 (5 bases). This CDR3 is 18 amino acids long. V lost 4 bases to trimming and J lost 1 base, with 19 bases between them.

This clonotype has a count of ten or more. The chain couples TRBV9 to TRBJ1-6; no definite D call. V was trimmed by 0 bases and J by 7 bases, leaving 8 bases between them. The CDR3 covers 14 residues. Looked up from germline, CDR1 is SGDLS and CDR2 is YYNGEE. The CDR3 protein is CASSVGVGNSPLHF. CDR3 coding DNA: TGTGCCAGCAGCGTAGGGGTGGGAAATTCACCCCTCCACTTT.

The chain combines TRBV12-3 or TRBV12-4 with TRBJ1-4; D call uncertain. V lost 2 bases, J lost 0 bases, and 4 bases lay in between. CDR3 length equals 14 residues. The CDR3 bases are TGTGCCAGCAGTTTAAGAGCAACTAATGAAAAACTGTTTTTT. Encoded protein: CASSLRATNEKLFF.

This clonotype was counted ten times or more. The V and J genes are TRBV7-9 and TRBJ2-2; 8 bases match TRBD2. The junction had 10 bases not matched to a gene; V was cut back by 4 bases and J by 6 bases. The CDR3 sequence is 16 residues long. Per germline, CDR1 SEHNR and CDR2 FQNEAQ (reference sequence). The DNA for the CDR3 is TGTGCCAGCAGCTCCACAGGGACTAGGGACGCCGGGGAGCTGTTTTTT. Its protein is CASSSTGTRDAGELFF.

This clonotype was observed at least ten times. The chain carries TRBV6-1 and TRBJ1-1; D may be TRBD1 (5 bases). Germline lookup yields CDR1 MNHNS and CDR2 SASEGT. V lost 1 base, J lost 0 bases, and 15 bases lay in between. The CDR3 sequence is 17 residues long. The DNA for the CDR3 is TGTGCCAGCAGTGAAGTGAACAGGCTTCTAATGAACACTGAAGCTTTCTTT. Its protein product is CASSEVNRLLMNTEAFF.

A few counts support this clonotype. DNA of the CDR3: TGTGCCTGGAGTGGAAAAACCGGGACAGGATCCTACGAGCAGTACTTC. This gives the protein CAWSGKTGTGSYEQYF. This chain joins TRBV30 and TRBJ2-7; 8 nucleotides agree with TRBD1. The germline CDR1 and CDR2 sequences are GTSNPN and SVGIG (reference sequence). V was pared by 1 base and J by 1 base, with 9 bases of the junction left unmatched. This CDR3 region has 16 residues.

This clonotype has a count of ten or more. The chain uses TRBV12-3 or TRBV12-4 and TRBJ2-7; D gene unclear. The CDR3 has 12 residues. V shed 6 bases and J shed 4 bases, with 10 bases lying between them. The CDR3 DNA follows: TGTGCCAGCAGAGGCAACGTTTACGAGCAGTACTTC. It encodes CASRGNVYEQYF.

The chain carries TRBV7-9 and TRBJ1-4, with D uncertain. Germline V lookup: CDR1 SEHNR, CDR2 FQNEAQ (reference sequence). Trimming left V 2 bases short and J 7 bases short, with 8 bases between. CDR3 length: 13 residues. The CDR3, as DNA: TGTGCCAGCAGCTTAACGTATGGTGAAAAACTGTTTTTT. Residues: CASSLTYGEKLFF.

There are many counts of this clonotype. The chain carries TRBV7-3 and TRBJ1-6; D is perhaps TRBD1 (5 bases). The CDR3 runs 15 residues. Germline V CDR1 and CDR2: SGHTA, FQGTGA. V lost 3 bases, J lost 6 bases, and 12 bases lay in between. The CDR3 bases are TGTGCCAGCAGCTTTCATGGGGCTAGTAATTCACCCCTCCACTTT. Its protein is CASSFHGASNSPLHF.